The entry below gives a single T cell receptor (beta chain) sequence along with its context. Its antigen is as yet unknown. The CDR3 extends over 16 amino acids. Germline V gene sequence: CDR1 DFQATT, CDR2 SNEGSKA (reference sequence). V gave up 6 bases and J gave up 2 bases, with 20 bases separating them. The data are from a study of post-analysis software for immune sequencing data. The study, taken as a whole, reports: Roughly five TRBV segments were more frequent in patients than controls; TRBV5-6, TRBV5-1 and TRBV20-1 belonged to this group.

The TCR beta cDNA libraries carried unique molecular identifiers. Via MiXCR, TCRdb re-called the PCR reads, giving one row per CDR3 protein. The table lists about 540,000 distinct CDR3 sequences, 30% to 40% of them singletons. The chain carries TRBV20-1 and TRBJ2-1; no clear D gene. Sequencing was performed on blood. The source is a girl younger than 18 with multiple sclerosis. This CDR3 reads CSADPSTPLTYNEQFF. For the CDR3, the DNA is TGCAGTGCAGACCCGAGCACCCCTCTGACCTACAATGAGCAGTTCTTC.